Following are 14 T cell receptor beta chains from one sample sequenced in a study of cytomegalovirus exposure and HLA in healthy donors. With 60 Vbeta and 13 Jbeta primers, the PCR was carried out. Only in-frame clones appear in the TCRdb table, and some are missing; sequencing was by immunoSEQ multiplex PCR. The table lists over 150,000 clones, 83% of them singletons. The specimen was PBMCs. These receptors were collected from a man aged 50 to 59 in good health and CMV-seronegative.

The rearrangement uses TRBV19 and TRBJ1-4, with 9 bases that match TRBD1. The CDR3 sequence is 17 residues long. The V gene end was trimmed by 4 bases and the J gene end by 8 bases; junction bases not matched to a gene: 14. Germline lookup yields CDR1 LNHDA and CDR2 SQIVND (reference sequence). CDR3 coding DNA: TGTGCCAGTAGTACCACACAACCACAGGGGGCGAAGGAAAAACTGTTTTTT. It encodes CASSTTQPQGAKEKLFF.

The V and J genes are TRBV5-1 and TRBJ1-1; no clear D. Trimming pared 4 bases from V and 0 bases from J, leaving 10 bases between. Germline assignment: CDR1 SGHRS and CDR2 YFSETQ. The CDR3 spans 14 residues. CDR3 residues: CASSRGLVNTEAFF. As DNA, the CDR3 is TGCGCCAGCAGCCGTGGACTGGTGAACACTGAAGCTTTCTTT. The whole variable domain, filled in from reference TRBV5-1 and TRBJ1-1, reads KAGVTQTPRYLIKTRGQQVTLSCSPISGHRSVSWYQQTPGQGLQFLFEYFSETQRNKGNFPGRFSGRQFSNSRSEMNVSTLELGDSALYLCASSRGLVNTEAFFGQGTRLTVV.

To note about this clone: An end of the junction differs from the germline gene, which may be a read error. The same CDR3 arises from other DNA sequences in this sample as well. The gene calls are TRBV12-5 and TRBJ1-6; D gene ambiguous. CDR3 length: 14 residues. Germline V gene data show CDR1 as LGHNT and CDR2 as FRNRAP. CDR3 nucleotide sequence: TGTGCTAGTGGTTTGGTTCGTGCGAATTCCCCCCTCCACTTT. Translated: CASGLVRANSPLHF.

This chain joins TRBV6-5 and TRBJ1-1; D is undetermined. This CDR3 region has 11 residues. Trimming took 2 bases from V and 5 from J, leaving 3 bases between them. Germline lookup yields CDR1 MNHEY and CDR2 SVGAGI. The CDR3 here is CASSYRTEAFF. CDR3 bases: TGTGCCAGCAGTTACCGGACTGAAGCTTTCTTT.

The chain couples TRBV19 to TRBJ2-7, with 7 bases fitting TRBD2. This CDR3 is 15 amino acids long. Per the germline V gene, CDR1 is LNHDA and CDR2 is SQIVND (reference sequence). V lost 5 bases, J lost 6 bases, and 13 bases stayed unmatched. CDR3 protein: CASSLNGRIVSEQYF. The CDR3 DNA reads TGTGCCAGTAGTTTAAACGGGAGGATCGTTAGCGAGCAGTACTTC. Variable domain in full (rest from reference TRBV19 and TRBJ2-7): DGGITQSPKYLFRKEGQNVTLSCEQNLNHDAMYWYRQDPGQGLRLIYYSQIVNDFQKGDIAEGYSVSREKKESFPLTVTSAQKNPTAFYLCASSLNGRIVSEQYFGPGTRLTVT.

This clone appeared once. The DNA of the CDR3 is TGTGCCAGCAGTGCAGACAGGGCTCTACTCTACGAGCAGTACTTC. It specifies CASSADRALLYEQYF. V and J are TRBV2 and TRBJ2-7, with 7 bases fitting TRBD1. Germline CDR1 reads SNHLY; CDR2 reads FYNNEI. The length of the CDR3 is 15 residues. J lost 3 bases, V lost 4 bases, and 9 bases had no gene match. Using reference TRBV2 and TRBJ2-7 for the parts outside the CDR3, the full variable domain is EPEVTQTPSHQVTQMGQEVILRCVPISNHLYFYWYRQILGQKVEFLVSFYNNEISEKSEIFDDQFSVERPDGSNFTLKIRSTKLEDSAMYFCASSADRALLYEQYFGPGTRLTVT.

The CDR3 DNA is TGTGCCACCACCCCAGGAACTGCCTCCTACGAGCAGTACTTC. Translated, it gives CATTPGTASYEQYF. This rearrangement joins TRBV28 to TRBJ2-7; D remains ambiguous. Per germline, CDR1 MDHEN and CDR2 SYDVKM. The CDR3 is 14 residues long. V shed 10 bases and J shed 0 bases, with 16 bases lying between them.

This chain joins TRBV7-2 and TRBJ2-1, with 8 bases that match TRBD1. The trim removed 4 bases at V and 1 base at J, leaving 9 bases unmatched. CDR1 SGHTA and CDR2 FQGNSA come from the germline V gene. This CDR3 has 17 residues. CDR3 sequence: CASSSTSGGESYNEQFF. The CDR3 DNA reads TGTGCCAGCAGCTCCACCTCAGGGGGCGAATCCTACAATGAGCAGTTCTTC. The full variable domain, in which reference TRBV7-2 and TRBJ2-1 provide the parts outside the CDR3, is GAGVSQSPSNKVTEKGKDVELRCDPISGHTALYWYRQSLGQGLEFLIYFQGNSAPDKSGLPSDRFSAERTGGSVSTLTIQRTQQEDSAVYLCASSSTSGGESYNEQFFGPGTRLTVL.

This sequence joins TRBV7-2 and TRBJ2-3; D is uncertain. V gave up 5 bases and J gave up 8 bases, with 11 bases separating them. The CDR3 is 12 amino acids. Germline CDR1 SGHTA, CDR2 FQGNSA. CDR3: CASSRLLSTQYF. CDR3 sequence (DNA): TGTGCCAGCAGCCGCCTCTTGAGTACGCAGTATTTT.

The chain couples TRBV28 to TRBJ2-6, with a weak D call TRBD1 (5 bases). This CDR3 comprises 18 residues. Germline-derived CDR1 and CDR2 are MDHEN and SYDVKM. V was shortened by 2 bases and J by 4 bases, with 18 bases between the two germline ends. CDR3 coding DNA: TGTGCCAGCAGTTTACCTCCGTGGGGCAGGGTAGGGGCCAACGTCCTGACTTTC. Translated, it gives CASSLPPWGRVGANVLTF.

The V and J genes are TRBV14 and TRBJ2-3; D remains ambiguous. The CDR3 is 14 residues long. Trimming cost V 3 bases and J 8 bases, with 15 bases left between them. Germline V gene sequence: CDR1 SGHDN, CDR2 FVKESK. CDR3 nucleotides: TGTGCCAGCAGCCAGGCGGCTAGGTTCGGTACGCAGTATTTT. As protein: CASSQAARFGTQYF.

This clone was seen a single time. The sample holds other DNA sequences that translate to the same CDR3. This chain links TRBV19 with TRBJ2-7; D uncertain. Looked up from germline, CDR1 is LNHDA and CDR2 is SQIVND (reference sequence). Trimming stripped 6 bases from V and 1 base from J, with 10 bases between. The CDR3 extends over 13 amino acids. The chain's CDR3 is CASRRQGSYEQYF. The CDR3 bases are TGTGCCAGTAGGAGACAAGGTTCCTACGAGCAGTACTTC.

The chain employs TRBV5-1 and TRBJ1-1; tentatively, D is TRBD1 (5 bases). Germline V CDR1 and CDR2: SGHRS, YFSETQ. V was trimmed by 4 bases and J by 5 bases, leaving 15 bases between them. The CDR3 totals 14 residues. Here the CDR3 reads CASSLGRERTEAFF. The CDR3 region has the DNA TGCGCCAGCAGCCTGGGGCGGGAGAGAACTGAAGCTTTCTTT.

The rearrangement uses TRBV28 and TRBJ2-3; perhaps TRBD2 as D (6 bases). This CDR3 has 13 amino acids. Trimming left V 5 bases short and J 6 bases short, with 12 bases between. Germline-derived CDR1 and CDR2 are MDHEN and SYDVKM. CDR3 amino acids: CASSLGSLDTQYF. Here the CDR3 DNA reads TGTGCCAGCAGTCTCGGGAGTTTGGATACGCAGTATTTT.